The TCR beta chain under discussion was sequenced for a study of OX40 agonist ivuxolimab in advanced cancers. About the research overall: The study gave patients intravenous ivuxolimab at 0.01 to 10 mg/kg every 2 weeks. Participants averaged approximately 61 years of age (range about 23 to 90) and were around 83% male. Whole-study results and caveats: Among the least clonally expanded were partial responders at 0.1-3.0 mg/kg.

About this clone itself: Its antigen is unknown.

Assay used: immunoSEQ multiplex PCR; TCRdb lists only in-frame clones, some missing. The data hold about 45,000 clones, with approximately 90% observed a single time. Blood samples were obtained at baseline, cycle 4 day 1, and cycle 7 day 1. Germline-derived CDR1 and CDR2 are MGHRA and YSYEKL. There are 13 residues in the CDR3. The germline V and J ends were trimmed by 4 bases and 7 bases, with 11 bases remaining between them. J is TRBJ2-1 and V is TRBV4-1; D call uncertain. Sample: CD4+ or CD8+ T cells sorted from blood, taken in a trial of the OX40 agonist ivuxolimab. The source of this sequence is an adult with an advanced solid tumor such as melanoma, head and neck, liver or kidney cancer. DNA of the CDR3: TGCGCCAGCAGCCTCACAATACCGAATGAGCAGTTCTTC. Its translation: CASSLTIPNEQFF.